What follows are 20 T cell receptor beta chains derived from one specimen sequenced in a study of regulatory T cells in long-lasting Graves disease (dated by TCRdb to 2020 to 2022). This specimen's time point label, interpreted: newly diagnosed GD, antithyroid drugs for less than 3 months. RNA was extracted from PBMCs in TRIzol for both TCR sequencing and RNA sequencing. To prepare the library, multiplex PCR was applied. TCRdb names Illumina HiSeq 4000 as the instrument used. To build TCR beta libraries, CDR3 regions were amplified by Arm-PCR using iRepertoire HTBI primers. TCRdb trimmed the raw reads at Q25, called clones with MiXCR and kept productive beta chains. Records with the same CDR3 protein are collapsed into one entry carrying the most frequent genes and DNA. Within this sample are over 500,000 distinct CDR3 sequences, with approximately 15% of them counted one time only. The biggest ten clones account for more than 15% of the sample.

These data are also associated with another study on T cells in Graves' hyperthyroidism and ophthalmopathy.

Material: peripheral blood mononuclear cells (PBMCs), obtained at new diagnosis, from a patient treated with antithyroid drugs. The receptors originated from a woman between 25 and 40 years old with Graves disease. Donor details come from another sample of the same person, matched by shared clones.

This clonotype came up many times. The chain employs TRBV28 and TRBJ2-1, with no clear D. The germline V gene has CDR1 MDHEN and CDR2 SYDVKM. CDR3 size: 14 residues. The germline V and J ends were trimmed by 5 bases and 4 bases, with 12 bases remaining between them. The DNA for the CDR3 is TGTGCCAGCAGTGCCCTGGTCAGATACAATGAGCAGTTCTTC. The encoded protein is CASSALVRYNEQFF.

The V call is TRBV2, the J call TRBJ2-3, with D possibly TRBD2 on 6 matching bases. Germline V gene data show CDR1 as SNHLY and CDR2 as FYNNEI. There are 13 residues in the CDR3. V was pared by 6 bases and J by 4 bases, with 11 bases between. The CDR3 protein is CASRQRAADTQYF. The CDR3 region has the DNA TGTGCCAGCAGGCAGCGGGCAGCAGATACGCAGTATTTT. Together with reference TRBV2 and TRBJ2-3, the CDR3 gives the full variable domain: EPEVTQTPSHQVTQMGQEVILRCVPISNHLYFYWYRQILGQKVEFLVSFYNNEISEKSEIFDDQFSVERPDGSNFTLKIRSTKLEDSAMYFCASRQRAADTQYFGPGTRLTVL.

As for this clonotype: A read error is possible here, since a much larger clone lies one base away. The J gene is TRBJ2-3, the V gene TRBV6-1, with D uncertain. Germline CDR1 and CDR2: MNHNS and SASEGT. V lost 6 bases and J 2 bases, leaving 18 bases between the germline ends. The CDR3 covers 16 residues. CDR3 amino acids: CASSLGSGQLTDTQYF. In DNA form, the CDR3 reads TGTGCCAGCAGCTTAGGATCCGGGCAACTCACAGATACGCAGTATTTT.

The sample holds many counts of this clonotype. This CDR3 reads CSVVDRVATQYGYTF. The CDR3 DNA follows: TGCAGCGTTGTGGACAGGGTCGCTACACAGTATGGCTACACCTTC. The rearrangement joins TRBV29-1 to TRBJ1-2; TRBD1 aligns across 8 bases. The V gene end was trimmed by 4 bases and the J gene end by 5 bases; junction bases not matched to a gene: 12. Per germline, CDR1 SQVTM and CDR2 ANQGSEA. The CDR3 is 15 amino acids.

This clonotype has ten or more counts. This chain joins TRBV10-2 and TRBJ2-7, with D perhaps matching TRBD2 (6 bases). V was trimmed by 3 bases and J by 0 bases, leaving 15 bases between them. CDR1 is WSHSY and CDR2 is SAAADI in the germline V gene. This CDR3 has 16 residues. CDR3 bases: TGCGCCAGCAGTGAATCTGGGAGACTAGGCTCCTACGAGCAGTACTTC. Its protein product is CASSESGRLGSYEQYF.

This clonotype was seen repeatedly, ten times or more. This CDR3 is CASRTGLAGAKETQYF. The CDR3 nucleotides are TGTGCCAGCAGGACCGGACTAGCGGGAGCCAAAGAGACCCAGTACTTC. The rearrangement joins TRBV2 to TRBJ2-5; 13 bases align to TRBD2. CDR3 size: 16 residues. Trimming took 6 bases from V and 3 from J; bases not matched to a gene: 7. CDR1 and CDR2 (germline): SNHLY, FYNNEI. The whole variable domain, filled in from reference TRBV2 and TRBJ2-5, reads EPEVTQTPSHQVTQMGQEVILRCVPISNHLYFYWYRQILGQKVEFLVSFYNNEISEKSEIFDDQFSVERPDGSNFTLKIRSTKLEDSAMYFCASRTGLAGAKETQYFGPGTRLLVL.

This clonotype was counted at least ten times. The gene calls are TRBV2 and TRBJ1-2; 9 positions match TRBD1. The length of the CDR3 is 12 residues. Germline V gene data show CDR1 as SNHLY and CDR2 as FYNNEI. V lost 6 bases and J lost 7; bases outside the gene matches: 3. Written as DNA, the CDR3 is TGTGCCAGCAGCGGGACAGGGTCTGGCTACACCTTC. Its translation is CASSGTGSGYTF.

This clonotype turned up a few times. The chain has TRBV2 and TRBJ2-3; D might be TRBD2 (6 bases). Trimming left V 11 bases short and J 0 bases short, with 12 bases between. This CDR3 spans 13 amino acids. The germline gives CDR1 SNHLY, CDR2 FYNNEI. The CDR3 spells CASGGESTDTQYF. For the CDR3, the DNA is TGTGCCTCCGGCGGGGAGAGCACAGATACGCAGTATTTT.

This chain uses TRBV6-5 with TRBJ2-7; the D is unclear. CDR1 is MNHEY, CDR2 SVGAGI, per germline. V shed 0 bases and J shed 0 bases, with 6 bases lying between them. The CDR3 runs to 14 residues. The CDR3 is CASSYSSTSYEQYF. DNA of the CDR3: TGTGCCAGCAGTTACTCCTCAACCTCCTACGAGCAGTACTTC.

The chain employs TRBV30 and TRBJ2-1; 8 bases map to TRBD2. From germline, CDR1 is GTSNPN and CDR2 SVGIG (reference sequence). Trimming took 0 bases from V and 3 from J; bases not matched to a gene: 4. This CDR3 comprises 15 residues. The CDR3 loop is CAWSVYSGSYNEQFF. CDR3 DNA sequence: TGTGCCTGGAGTGTATACAGCGGGAGCTACAATGAGCAGTTCTTC.

The chain recombines TRBV6-1 with TRBJ2-2, with 10 bases lining up with TRBD2. V lost 6 bases to trimming and J lost 5 bases; unmatched junction nucleotides: 6. The CDR3 spans 15 residues. Germline CDR1 reads MNHNS; CDR2 reads SASEGT. The CDR3 DNA reads TGTGCCAGCAGGATAGCGGGAGGAGGGACCGGGGAGCTGTTTTTT. This codes for CASRIAGGGTGELFF.

This clonotype was seen many times. V and J are TRBV28 and TRBJ2-1; TRBD1 agrees at 7 bases. Germline V gene sequence: CDR1 MDHEN, CDR2 SYDVKM. Trimming removed 6 bases from V and 2 bases from J; junction bases left unmatched: 4. This CDR3 contains 14 residues. CDR3 amino acids: CASRAGTAYNEQFF. Written as DNA, the CDR3 is TGTGCCAGCAGAGCTGGGACAGCCTACAATGAGCAGTTCTTC.

J is TRBJ2-7 and V is TRBV3-1; 8 bases fit TRBD2. The CDR3 covers 13 residues. Trimming cost V 6 bases and J 7 bases; bases outside gene matches: 8. Germline V gene sequence: CDR1 LGHDT, CDR2 YNNKEL (reference sequence). CDR3 DNA: TGTGCCAGCAGTACCTCCGGGAGGGAAGAGCAGTACTTC. This codes for CASSTSGREEQYF.

This clonotype appeared many times. This sequence joins TRBV27 and TRBJ2-2; tentatively, D is TRBD2 (6 bases). Germline V CDR1 and CDR2: MNHEY, SMNVEV (reference sequence). The CDR3 is made up of 18 amino acids. V lost 2 bases and J 3 bases, leaving 19 bases between the germline ends. The CDR3, as DNA: TGTGCCAGCAGTTTAGGGCGATACGGGGGTTCGGACACCGGGGAGCTGTTTTTT. Residues: CASSLGRYGGSDTGELFF.

This clonotype was counted at least ten times. This chain joins TRBV25-1 and TRBJ1-4; 10 bases map to TRBD1. V lost 3 bases to trimming and J lost 10 bases; unmatched junction nucleotides: 8. Germline V gene lookup returns CDR1 MGHDK and CDR2 SYGVNS. The CDR3 runs 15 residues. The CDR3 DNA reads as TGTGCCAGCAGTGAGCCCGGGACAGGGGAGGGAAAACTGTTTTTT. Its protein is CASSEPGTGEGKLFF.

The sample holds a few counts of this clonotype. The chain couples TRBV7-2 to TRBJ1-3; the match to TRBD1 covers 9 bases. Germline V lookup: CDR1 SGHTA, CDR2 FQGNSA. CDR3 length: 15 residues. V shed 5 bases and J 4 bases; nucleotides not matched to a gene: 6. The CDR3 loop reads CASSRDRARGNTIYF. In DNA form, the CDR3 reads TGTGCCAGCAGCCGGGACAGGGCGAGAGGAAACACCATATATTTT.

This clonotype was observed a handful of times. V is TRBV9 and J is TRBJ2-7, with 9 nucleotides matching TRBD2. Per germline, CDR1 SGDLS and CDR2 YYNGEE. The trim removed 0 bases at V and 6 bases at J, leaving 7 bases unmatched. The CDR3 runs 15 residues. The CDR3: CASSVEDLAGFEQYF. CDR3 coding DNA: TGTGCCAGCAGCGTAGAGGATCTAGCGGGATTCGAGCAGTACTTC.

The V and J genes are TRBV5-4 and TRBJ2-7; D not resolved. The CDR3 consists of 14 residues. Deletions cut 2 bases from V and 6 bases from J, with 15 bases between. The germline CDR1 and CDR2 sequences are SGHNT and YYREEE (reference sequence). The CDR3 protein is CASSFDLLGVEQYF. The CDR3 region has the DNA TGTGCCAGCAGCTTTGACTTGTTGGGCGTCGAGCAGTACTTC.

The V call is TRBV19, the J call TRBJ1-2, with D unclear. CDR3 length equals 13 residues. Germline CDR1 reads LNHDA; CDR2 reads SQIVND (reference sequence). V was trimmed by 3 bases and J by 8 bases, leaving 13 bases between them. For the CDR3, the DNA is TGTGCCAGTAGTATCGGCGAGAGGCGAGGCTACACCTTC. It codes for CASSIGERRGYTF.

This clonotype was seen at least ten times. The chain is built from TRBV28 and TRBJ1-1; 9 bases map to TRBD1. CDR3 size: 15 residues. Germline trimming cut 11 bases from V and 5 bases from J; bases unmatched to any gene: 15. Germline V gene sequence: CDR1 MDHEN, CDR2 SYDVKM. In DNA, the CDR3 is TGTGCCTGTGCGGCGGGACAGGGATGGGGAACTGAAGCTTTCTTT. Amino acids: CACAAGQGWGTEAFF.